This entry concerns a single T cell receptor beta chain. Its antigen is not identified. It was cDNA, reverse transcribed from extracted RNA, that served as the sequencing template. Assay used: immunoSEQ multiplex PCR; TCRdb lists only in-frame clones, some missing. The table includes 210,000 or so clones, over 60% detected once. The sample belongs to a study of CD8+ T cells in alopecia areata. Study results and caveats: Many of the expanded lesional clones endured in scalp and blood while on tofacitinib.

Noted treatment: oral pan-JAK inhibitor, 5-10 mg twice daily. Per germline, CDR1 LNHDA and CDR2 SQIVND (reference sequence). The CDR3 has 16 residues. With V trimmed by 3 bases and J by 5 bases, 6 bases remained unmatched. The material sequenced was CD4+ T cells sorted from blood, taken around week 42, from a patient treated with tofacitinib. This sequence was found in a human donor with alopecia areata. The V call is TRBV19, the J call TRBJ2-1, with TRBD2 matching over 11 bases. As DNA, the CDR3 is TGTGCCAGTAGTATCAGGAGACTAGCGGGAAACAATGAGCAGTTCTTC. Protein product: CASSIRRLAGNNEQFF.